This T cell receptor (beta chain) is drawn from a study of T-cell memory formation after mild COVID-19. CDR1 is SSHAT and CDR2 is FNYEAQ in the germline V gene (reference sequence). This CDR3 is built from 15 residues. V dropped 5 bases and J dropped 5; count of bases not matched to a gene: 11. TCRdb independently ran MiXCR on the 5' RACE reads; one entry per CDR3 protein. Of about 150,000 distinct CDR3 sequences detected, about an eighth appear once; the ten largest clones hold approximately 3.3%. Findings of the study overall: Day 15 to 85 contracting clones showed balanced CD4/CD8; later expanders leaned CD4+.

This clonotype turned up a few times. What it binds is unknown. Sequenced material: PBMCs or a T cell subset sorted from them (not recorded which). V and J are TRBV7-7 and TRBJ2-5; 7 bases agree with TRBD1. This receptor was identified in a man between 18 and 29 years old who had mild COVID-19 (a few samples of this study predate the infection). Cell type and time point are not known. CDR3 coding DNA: TGTGCCAGCAGCCAGCTGGCAGGGGGTAGGGAGACCCAGTACTTC. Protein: CASSQLAGGRETQYF.